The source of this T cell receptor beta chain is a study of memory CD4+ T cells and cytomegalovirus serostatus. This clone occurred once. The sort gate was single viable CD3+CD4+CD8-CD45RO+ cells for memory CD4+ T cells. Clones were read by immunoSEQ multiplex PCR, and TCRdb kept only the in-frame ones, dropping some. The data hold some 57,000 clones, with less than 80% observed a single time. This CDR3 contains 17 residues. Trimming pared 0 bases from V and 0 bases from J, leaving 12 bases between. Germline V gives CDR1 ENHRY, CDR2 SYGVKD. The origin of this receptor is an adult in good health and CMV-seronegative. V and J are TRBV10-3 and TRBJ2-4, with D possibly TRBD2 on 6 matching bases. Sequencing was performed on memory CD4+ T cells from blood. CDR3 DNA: TGTGCCATCAGTGAGTCCGGGGGACCCTTAGCCAAAAACATTCAGTACTTC. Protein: CAISESGGPLAKNIQYF.